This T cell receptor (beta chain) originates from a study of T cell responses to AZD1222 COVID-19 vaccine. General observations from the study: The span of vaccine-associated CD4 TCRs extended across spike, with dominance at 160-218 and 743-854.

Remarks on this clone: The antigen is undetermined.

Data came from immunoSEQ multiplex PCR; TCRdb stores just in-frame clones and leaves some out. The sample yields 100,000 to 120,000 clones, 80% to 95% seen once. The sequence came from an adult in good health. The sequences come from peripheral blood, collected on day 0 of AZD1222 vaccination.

CDR3 coding DNA: TGTGCCAGCAGAGGGACAGTCCGCCCGCCTGGCTACACCTTC. This gives the protein CASRGTVRPPGYTF. The chain combines TRBV7-8 with TRBJ1-2, with 7 nucleotides matching TRBD1. CDR3 size: 14 residues. The V segment lost 6 bases and the J segment 7 bases; nucleotides outside the gene matches: 11. Germline V gene data show CDR1 as SGHVS and CDR2 as FQNEAQ.